This T cell receptor beta chain was documented in a study of Graves' ophthalmopathy and Graves' hyperthyroidism. Whole-study results and caveats: Blood was where most expanded thyroid clonotypes above 0.001 frequency also turned up. Using a 13-signature model, the authors split ophthalmopathy from stable hyperthyroidism, with about 88% sensitivity and around 84% specificity.

Unmatched junction bases numbered 10, after V lost 6 bases and J lost 3 bases. Germline V lookup: CDR1 SEHNR, CDR2 FQNEAQ (reference sequence). The CDR3 is made up of 16 amino acids. Certain patients, namely those with other autoimmune diseases, uncontrolled infections, pregnancy or lactation, were excluded. Orbital computed tomography, thyroid ultrasound, TRAb, serum thyroxine and clinical symptoms formed the basis of diagnosis. A word on this clonotype: Its specificity is not known.

Transcripts of RNA were the source for amplifying TCR beta CDR3 regions. HTBI-primed RT-PCR formed the first round, and a multiplex PCR formed the second. Each CDR3 protein is one row after TCRdb ran MiXCR on the multiplex PCR reads. Of 500,000 to 600,000 distinct CDR3 sequences listed, just under 40% are singletons. Sequencing used peripheral blood or thyroid tissue (not recorded which). This clonotype was obtained from an adult man with Graves' hyperthyroidism. This chain joins TRBV7-9 and TRBJ2-7, with TRBD1 matching over 11 bases. CDR3 in amino acids: CASSYRTGTGGYEQYF. The CDR3 bases are TGTGCCAGCAGTTACCGGACCGGGACAGGGGGCTACGAGCAGTACTTC.